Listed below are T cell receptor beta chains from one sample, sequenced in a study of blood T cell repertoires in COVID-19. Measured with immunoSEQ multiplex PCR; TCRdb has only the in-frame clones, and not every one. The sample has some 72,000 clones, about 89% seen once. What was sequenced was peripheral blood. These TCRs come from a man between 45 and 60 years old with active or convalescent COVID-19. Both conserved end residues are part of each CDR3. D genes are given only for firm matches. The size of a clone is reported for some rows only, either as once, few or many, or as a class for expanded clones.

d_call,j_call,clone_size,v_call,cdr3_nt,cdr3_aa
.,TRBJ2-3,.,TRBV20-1,TGCAGAGCACAGGGTTACACGCAGTATTTT,CRAQGYTQYF
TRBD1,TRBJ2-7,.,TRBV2,TGTGCCAGCAGTGAACAGGGGGCGGCCTACGAGCAGTACTTC,CASSEQGAAYEQYF
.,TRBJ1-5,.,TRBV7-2,TGTGCCAGCAGCCACGGTGAGAGGGATCGTCAGCCCCAGCATTTT,CASSHGERDRQPQHF
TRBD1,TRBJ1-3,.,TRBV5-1,TGCGCCAGCAGCACGACAGGGGTAGACGGAAACACCATATATTTT,CASSTTGVDGNTIYF
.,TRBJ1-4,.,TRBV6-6,TGTGCCAGCAGAACCGGGACTAATGAAAAACTGTTTTTT,CASRTGTNEKLFF
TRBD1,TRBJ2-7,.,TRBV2,TGTGCCAGCAGCGCGACAGGGGTTCTCGCCTACGAGCAGTACTTC,CASSATGVLAYEQYF
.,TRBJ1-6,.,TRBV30,TGTGCCTGGAGTGTACCGGGACTGGGTGCCCGTTCACCCCTCCACTTT,CAWSVPGLGARSPLHF
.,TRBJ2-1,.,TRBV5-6,TGTGCCAGCAGCTTCGGGGAGGCTACCTACAATGAGCAGTTCTTC,CASSFGEATYNEQFF
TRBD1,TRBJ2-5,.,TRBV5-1,TGCGCCAGCGGACAGGGCGGAGAGACCCAGTACTTC,CASGQGGETQYF
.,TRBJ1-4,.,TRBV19,TGTGCCAGTAGTGTTGGGCAGGACATCGCAACTAATGAAAAACTGTTTTTT,CASSVGQDIATNEKLFF
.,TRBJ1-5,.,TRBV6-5,TGTGCCAGCAGTTACTCGGCCTCAGTAAATCAGCCCCAGCATTTT,CASSYSASVNQPQHF
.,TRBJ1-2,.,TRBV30,TGTGCCTGGAGGGACAATCCTAACTATGGCTACACCTTC,CAWRDNPNYGYTF
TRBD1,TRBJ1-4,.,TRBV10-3,TGTGCCATCAGTGAGGGGGCAGGGGGAGCGGCAACTAATGAAAAACTGTTTTTT,CAISEGAGGAATNEKLFF
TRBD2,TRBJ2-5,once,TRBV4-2,TGTGCCAGCAGCCAACTACTAGCGGGGGGACAAGAGACCCAGTACTTC,CASSQLLAGGQETQYF
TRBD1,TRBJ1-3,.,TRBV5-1,TGCGCCAGCAGCGGGGACAGCAACACCATATATTTT,CASSGDSNTIYF
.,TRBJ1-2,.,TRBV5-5,TGTGCCAGCAGCTTATTACAGGGAAGTAATGGCTACACCTTC,CASSLLQGSNGYTF
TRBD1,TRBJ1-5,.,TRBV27,TGTGCCAGCAGCTCCCGGGACAGGGGTGGGCCCCAGCATTTT,CASSSRDRGGPQHF
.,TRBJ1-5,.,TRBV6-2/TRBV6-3,TGTGCCAGCAGTTACTTCACAGGGAATCAGCCCCAGCATTTT,CASSYFTGNQPQHF
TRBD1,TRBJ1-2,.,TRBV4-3,TGCGCCAGCAGCCAAGATGGGAGCAGGGGGGCCTATGGCTACACCTTC,CASSQDGSRGAYGYTF
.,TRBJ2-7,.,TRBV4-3,TGCGCCAGCAGCCAAGAGGGGCAGAGTTCTTACGAGCAGTACTTC,CASSQEGQSSYEQYF
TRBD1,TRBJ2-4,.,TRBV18,TGTGCCAGCTCACCACCGGGACAGGGGGACATTCAGTACTTC,CASSPPGQGDIQYF
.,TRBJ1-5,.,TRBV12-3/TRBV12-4,TGTGCCAGCCACGCGGGGAATCAGCCCCAGCATTTT,CASHAGNQPQHF
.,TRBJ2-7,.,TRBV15,TGTGCCACCAGCCCGCATAAGCCAGGGATCTCCTACGAGCAGTACTTC,CATSPHKPGISYEQYF